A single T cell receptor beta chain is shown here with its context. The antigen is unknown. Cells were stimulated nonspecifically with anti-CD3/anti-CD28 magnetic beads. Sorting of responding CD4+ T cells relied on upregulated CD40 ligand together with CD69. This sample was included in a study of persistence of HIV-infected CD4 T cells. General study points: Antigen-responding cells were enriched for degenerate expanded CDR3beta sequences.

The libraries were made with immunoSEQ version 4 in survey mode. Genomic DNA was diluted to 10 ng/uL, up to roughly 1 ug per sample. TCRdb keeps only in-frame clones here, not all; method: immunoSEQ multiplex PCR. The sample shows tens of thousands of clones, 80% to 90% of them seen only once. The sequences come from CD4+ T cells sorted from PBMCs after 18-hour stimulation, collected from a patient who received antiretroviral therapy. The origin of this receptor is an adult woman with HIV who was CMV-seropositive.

The CDR3 is CASSLGSGGPAYEQYF. The CDR3 nucleotides are TGTGCCAGCAGCTTGGGTAGCGGGGGGCCGGCCTACGAGCAGTACTTC. The rearrangement joins TRBV5-4 to TRBJ2-7; 10 positions agree with TRBD2. CDR3 length equals 16 residues. Germline V gives CDR1 SGHNT, CDR2 YYREEE (reference sequence). With V trimmed by 0 bases and J by 2 bases, 5 bases remained unmatched.